A single sample gave rise to the 17 T cell receptor beta chains below, sequenced in a study of blood T cell repertoires in COVID-19. This table comes from immunoSEQ multiplex PCR, and its TCRdb copy is limited to in-frame clones, with some not included. The data contain 80,000 or so clones, 90% of them singletons. Sequencing was carried out using peripheral blood. The receptors were sampled from a woman between 45 and 65 years old in a cohort sampled during active COVID-19.

The chain uses TRBV12-2 and TRBJ2-1; TRBD1, the D gene given by the table, was not confirmed from the DNA. TRBV12-2 is an annotated pseudogene. This CDR3 is 22 amino acids long. The CDR3 DNA follows: TGTGCAAGTCGCTTAGCCCCGCCGATAGGACAGGGGGGAGAGCCCGTGGGGAATGAGCAGTTCTTC. Translated, it gives CASRLAPPIGQGGEPVGNEQFF.

The chain is built from TRBV18 and TRBJ1-2; TRBD1 matches at 8 bases. This CDR3 is 15 amino acids long. Germline V gene sequence: CDR1 KGHSH, CDR2 LQKENI. After removal of 2 bases from V and 3 bases from J, the junction contained 5 bases not matched to a gene. CDR3 protein: CASSPRQGADYGYTF. CDR3 DNA sequence: TGTGCCAGCTCACCAAGGCAGGGGGCAGACTATGGCTACACCTTC.

V and J are TRBV3-1 (or the pseudogene TRBV3-2) and TRBJ1-2; TRBD1 agrees at 7 bases. The ends lost 0 bases at V and 8 bases at J; junction bases unmatched: 12. The CDR3 is made up of 16 amino acids. Germline CDR1 LGHDT, CDR2 YNNKEL (reference sequence). CDR3 sequence: CASSQEGGAVLRGYTF. The CDR3 nucleotides are TGTGCCAGCAGCCAAGAAGGGGGCGCGGTACTCCGGGGCTACACCTTC.

This chain connects TRBV5-8 to TRBJ2-2; possible D gene TRBD2, 6 bases. CDR3 length: 16 residues. The V end was cut by 0 bases, the J end by 3 bases, with 12 bases between. The germline V gene has CDR1 SGHTS and CDR2 YDEGEE. The CDR3 loop is CASSLAGGSYTGELFF. The CDR3 coding sequence is TGTGCCAGCAGCTTGGCCGGGGGTTCGTACACCGGGGAGCTGTTTTTT.

The chain carries TRBV28 and TRBJ2-3; TRBD2 matches at 10 bases. The junction had 9 bases not matched to a gene; V was cut back by 3 bases and J by 6 bases. Germline V gives CDR1 MDHEN, CDR2 SYDVKM. The CDR3 sequence is 16 residues long. CDR3 sequence (DNA): TGTGCCAGCAGTTTCCAGCGGGAGGGCCTAGAGGATACGCAGTATTTT. Protein sequence: CASSFQREGLEDTQYF.

The chain links TRBV30 to TRBJ2-7; D gene unclear. This CDR3 is 12 amino acids long. Germline V CDR1 and CDR2: GTSNPN, SVGIG (reference sequence). The V end lost 3 bases, the J end lost 8 bases, and 14 bases lay between the germline ends. The chain's CDR3 is CAWSSTGSQQYF. The CDR3 DNA is TGTGCCTGGAGCTCAACCGGGTCCCAGCAGTACTTC.

The chain employs TRBV7-2 and TRBJ2-5, with TRBD2 identical over 12 bases. The germline gives CDR1 SGHTA, CDR2 FQGNSA. The ends lost 5 bases at V and 5 bases at J; junction bases unmatched: 6. The CDR3 is 15 residues long. The CDR3 DNA sequence: TGTGCCAGCAGCCGTCTAGCGGGAGGGGCGGAGACCCAGTACTTC. Its translation: CASSRLAGGAETQYF.

The rearrangement links TRBV27 to TRBJ1-1; D unresolved. The germline V and J ends were trimmed by 3 bases and 4 bases, with 12 bases remaining between them. The CDR3 is 14 residues long. Germline V gene data show CDR1 as MNHEY and CDR2 as SMNVEV (reference sequence). As DNA, the CDR3 is TGTGCCAGCAGTTTGGGAGGGCGAGGCACTGAAGCTTTCTTT. It encodes CASSLGGRGTEAFF.

V is TRBV30 and J is TRBJ1-2; 12 bases are a match to TRBD1. Trimming took 0 bases from V and 8 from J; bases not matched to a gene: 7. Germline assignment: CDR1 GTSNPN and CDR2 SVGIG (reference sequence). The CDR3 is 15 residues long. The CDR3 loop reads CAWSVMGQGALGYTF. The CDR3 bases are TGTGCCTGGAGTGTGATGGGACAGGGGGCTCTGGGCTACACCTTC. The whole variable domain, filled in from reference TRBV30 and TRBJ1-2, reads SQTIHQWPATLVQPVGSPLSLECTVEGTSNPNLYWYRQAAGRGLQLLFYSVGIGQISSEVPQNLSASRPQDRQFILSSKKLLLSDSGFYLCAWSVMGQGALGYTFGSGTRLTVV.

This chain links TRBV19 with TRBJ1-5; a possible D gene is TRBD1 (5 bases). V was cut by 6 bases and J by 3 bases, with 15 bases left in between. CDR3 length: 15 amino acids. Germline lookup yields CDR1 LNHDA and CDR2 SQIVND (reference sequence). The CDR3 DNA reads as TGTGCCAGTAGCCTTTCCGGGGGATTCAATCAGCCCCAGCATTTT. It translates to CASSLSGGFNQPQHF.

V usage is TRBV4-1 and J usage is TRBJ1-5, with unresolved D. CDR1 and CDR2 from the germline V gene are MGHRA and YSYEKL. The CDR3 is 14 residues long. V was shortened by 0 bases and J by 4 bases, with 7 bases between the two germline ends. The CDR3 is CASSQDRRNQPQHF. The CDR3 DNA reads TGCGCCAGCAGCCAAGACAGGCGTAATCAGCCCCAGCATTTT.

The chain has TRBV3-1 (or the pseudogene TRBV3-2) and TRBJ2-5, with 12 positions matching TRBD2. Germline V gene sequence: CDR1 LGHDT, CDR2 YNNKEL (reference sequence). The CDR3 spans 19 residues. V dropped 1 base and J dropped 3; count of bases not matched to a gene: 12. CDR3 coding DNA: TGTGCCAGCAGCCAAGCCCGACTAGCGGGAGTTAGAGGAAAAGAGACCCAGTACTTC. Translation gives CASSQARLAGVRGKETQYF.

This chain uses TRBV9 with TRBJ2-7; 7 positions agree with TRBD1. CDR3 length: 13 residues. Trimming removed 3 bases from V and 2 bases from J; junction bases left unmatched: 2. Germline V CDR1 and CDR2: SGDLS, YYNGEE. The CDR3 DNA sequence: TGTGCCAGCAGCGCCCAGGGGGCCTACGAGCAGTACTTC. Translating gives CASSAQGAYEQYF.

The V gene is TRBV6-5, the J gene TRBJ1-4; 10 bases are shared with TRBD1. The CDR3 is 14 residues long. V shed 6 bases and J 3 bases; nucleotides not matched to a gene: 1. Looked up from germline, CDR1 is MNHEY and CDR2 is SVGAGI. The chain's CDR3 is CASRGQGSNEKLFF. The CDR3 DNA is TGTGCCAGCAGGGGACAGGGGTCTAATGAAAAACTGTTTTTT.

This chain uses TRBV27 with TRBJ2-7, with 7 positions matching TRBD2. The V gene end was trimmed by 6 bases and the J gene end by 6 bases; junction bases not matched to a gene: 8. Germline V gene sequence: CDR1 MNHEY, CDR2 SMNVEV (reference sequence). This CDR3 spans 13 amino acids. CDR3 in DNA: TGTGCCAGCAGGTGGGGAGCGGGATCCGAGCAGTACTTC. Translating gives CASRWGAGSEQYF.

The rearrangement links TRBV30 to TRBJ1-2; 7 nucleotides match TRBD1. The germline V gene encodes CDR1 GTSNPN and CDR2 SVGIG (reference sequence). The V and J ends lost 2 bases and 4 bases, in that order; junction bases with no gene match: 4. This CDR3 has 13 amino acids. CDR3 in amino acids: CAWSPTGRYGYTF. The CDR3 nucleotides read TGTGCCTGGAGTCCGACAGGGCGCTATGGCTACACCTTC.

The chain recombines TRBV2 with TRBJ2-1; TRBD1 agrees at 12 bases. V was pared by 4 bases and J by 8 bases, with 9 bases of the junction left unmatched. The CDR3 has 16 amino acids. Germline V CDR1 and CDR2: SNHLY, FYNNEI. CDR3: CASSAPRDRGLYEQFF. CDR3 coding DNA: TGTGCCAGCAGTGCCCCCCGGGACAGGGGGCTTTATGAGCAGTTCTTC.